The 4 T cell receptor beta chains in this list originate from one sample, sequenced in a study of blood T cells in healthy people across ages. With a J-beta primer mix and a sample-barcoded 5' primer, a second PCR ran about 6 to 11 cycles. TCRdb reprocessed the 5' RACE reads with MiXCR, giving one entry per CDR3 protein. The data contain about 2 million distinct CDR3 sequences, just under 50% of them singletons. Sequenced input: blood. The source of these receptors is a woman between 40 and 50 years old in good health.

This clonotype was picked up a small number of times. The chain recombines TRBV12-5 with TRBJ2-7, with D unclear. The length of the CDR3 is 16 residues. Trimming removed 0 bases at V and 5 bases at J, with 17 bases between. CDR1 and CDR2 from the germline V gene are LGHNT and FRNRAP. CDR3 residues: CASGLVPLHSRNEQYF. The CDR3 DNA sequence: TGTGCTAGTGGTTTGGTACCGTTACATAGTCGGAACGAGCAGTACTTC.

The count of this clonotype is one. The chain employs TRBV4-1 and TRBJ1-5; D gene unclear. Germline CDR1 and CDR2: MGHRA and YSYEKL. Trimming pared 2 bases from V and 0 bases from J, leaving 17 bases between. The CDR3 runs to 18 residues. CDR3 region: CASSQNIEGSLSNQPQHF. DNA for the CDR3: TGCGCCAGCAGCCAAAATATAGAGGGAAGTCTTAGCAATCAGCCCCAGCATTTT.

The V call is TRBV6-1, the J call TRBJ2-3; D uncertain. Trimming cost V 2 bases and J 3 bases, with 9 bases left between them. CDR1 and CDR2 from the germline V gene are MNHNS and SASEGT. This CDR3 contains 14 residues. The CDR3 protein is CASSEFVGTDTQYF. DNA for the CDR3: TGTGCCAGCAGTGAATTTGTGGGAACAGATACGCAGTATTTT.

In DNA form, the CDR3 reads TGTGCCAGCAGCCAGGGGTTAGGTGGCGGGGGTTCGGGGACCCAGTACTTC. Encoded protein: CASSQGLGGGGSGTQYF. The chain uses TRBV7-2 and TRBJ2-5; maybe TRBD2 (7 bases). Trimming pared 5 bases from V and 7 bases from J, leaving 26 bases between. There are 17 residues in the CDR3. Germline V gene data show CDR1 as SGHTA and CDR2 as FQGNSA.